This TCR beta chain was identified in a study of shared clonotypes between healthy human individuals. Naive CD8 cells were CD45RO-negative, positively selected for CCR7, excluding terminally differentiated effector memory CD45RA+ cells. This clone has a single count. Method: immunoSEQ multiplex PCR; TCRdb's copy keeps in-frame clones and lacks some. The profile shows just over 2,000,000 clones, about 95% of them singletons. The germline V gene has CDR1 MGHDK and CDR2 SYGVNS. The CDR3 is 13 residues long. Trimming stripped 3 bases from V and 5 bases from J, with 10 bases between. Sequenced: naive CD8+ T cells sorted from blood. This chain joins TRBV25-1 and TRBJ2-5; possible D gene TRBD2, 5 bases. The TCR originated in a man younger than 35 in good health. The DNA of the CDR3 is TGTGCCAGCAGTGAGGGCCAGCGGGAGACCCAGTACTTC. This codes for CASSEGQRETQYF. Complete variable domain (other parts from reference TRBV25-1 and TRBJ2-5): EADIYQTPRYLVIGTGKKITLECSQTMGHDKMYWYQQDPGMELHLIHYSYGVNSTEKGDLSSESTVSRIRTEHFPLTLESARPSHTSQYLCASSEGQRETQYFGPGTRLLVL.